This record concerns one T cell receptor beta chain sequence. Its antigen is as yet unknown. A J-beta primer mix and a sample-barcoded 5' primer were used in a second PCR of about 7 to 12 cycles. TCRdb independently ran MiXCR on the 5' RACE reads; one entry per CDR3 protein. The sample includes 800,000 or so distinct CDR3 sequences, 35% to 60% of them seen just once. The source of the sample is a study of blood T cells in healthy people across ages. Study results and caveats: Age showed a roughly linear inverse relationship with TCR beta diversity per million T cells.

Sample: blood. The sequence was collected from a man of 80 years or more in good health.

The CDR3 region has the DNA TGTGCCAGCACCCCGACGGAGTATACGCAGTATTTT. Its protein is CASTPTEYTQYF. The chain carries TRBV7-2 and TRBJ2-3; the D is unclear. CDR1 is SGHTA and CDR2 is FQGNSA in the germline V gene. CDR3 length equals 12 residues. V was trimmed by 7 bases and J by 7 bases, leaving 12 bases between them.